A single sample gave rise to the 5 T cell receptor beta chains below, sequenced in a study of blood T cell repertoires in COVID-19. Produced via immunoSEQ multiplex PCR; TCRdb's table is partial and in-frame only. The data contain about 200,000 clones, over 60% of them singletons. The sample consisted of peripheral blood. These receptor sequences come from a woman in her sixties or seventies with acute or convalescent COVID-19.

The chain recombines TRBV27 with TRBJ2-1; a possible D gene is TRBD1 (7 bases). Per germline, CDR1 MNHEY and CDR2 SMNVEV (reference sequence). V was cut by 1 base and J by 5 bases, with 12 bases left in between. CDR3 size: 15 residues. The CDR3 nucleotides are TGTGCCAGCAGTTTATGGACAGGCGGGGACAATGAGCAGTTCTTC. It yields the protein CASSLWTGGDNEQFF.

V gene TRBV18 combines with J gene TRBJ2-7; 9 bases are shared with TRBD2. The CDR3 is 15 amino acids. J was trimmed by 6 bases and V by 3 bases; bases with no gene match: 9. CDR1 KGHSH and CDR2 LQKENI come from the germline V gene. The CDR3 sequence is CASSPPGLAGLEQYF. CDR3 coding DNA: TGTGCCAGCTCACCCCCGGGGCTAGCGGGACTCGAGCAGTACTTC.

This clone was counted only a few times. The V and J genes are TRBV11-2 and TRBJ2-3; possible D gene TRBD2, 6 bases. Germline CDR1 SGHAT, CDR2 FQNNGV. V dropped 2 bases and J dropped 0 bases, with 6 bases sitting between them. The CDR3 runs to 14 residues. The CDR3 coding sequence is TGTGCCAGCAGCTTACGGGGGAGCACAGATACGCAGTATTTT. Its protein product is CASSLRGSTDTQYF.

As for this clone: One end of the junction does not line up with germline, which may come from a read error. The chain is built from TRBV12-3 or TRBV12-4 and TRBJ2-7; 9 positions agree with TRBD2. This CDR3 has 11 residues. CDR3 coding DNA: TGTGCCAGCAGTAAAGGGACTAGCCCGCACTTC. Residues: CASSKGTSPHF.

CDR3 sequence: CASSPLTLETQYF. The CDR3 DNA reads as TGTGCCAGCAGCCCTTTAACATTGGAGACCCAGTACTTC. The chain recombines TRBV7-7 with TRBJ2-5; D is ambiguous. Germline loops: CDR1 SSHAT, CDR2 FNYEAQ (reference sequence). The CDR3 has 13 residues. V lost 5 bases and J lost 5, with 12 bases in between.